The 21 T cell receptor beta chains listed next were all sequenced from one sample in a study of T cells in Graves' hyperthyroidism and ophthalmopathy (dated by TCRdb to the late 2010s). The method was multiplex PCR. For sequencing, an Illumina HiSeq 2000 was employed. Amplification of TCR beta CDR3 regions was carried out from RNA transcripts. The TCR CDR3 was subjected to a first round of RT-PCR using the HTBI primer set and the Qiagen OneStep RT-PCR kit. Clones were called with MiXCR by TCRdb after fastp trimmed the public reads at Q25, and only in-frame beta chains were retained. Under each unique CDR3 protein, matching rows form one entry showing the most common genes and DNA. This sample is represented by about 640,000 distinct CDR3 sequences; about 45% of them were singletons. Of the sample, roughly 7.2% falls within the top ten clones. Material for sequencing was peripheral blood or thyroid tissue (not recorded which). These receptors came from an adult man with Graves' disease, either hyperthyroidism or ophthalmopathy (not recorded which).

Details on this clonotype: Given a much more abundant clone one base away, this may be a read error. The chain employs TRBV7-8 and TRBJ1-6; D is unresolved. Germline CDR1 is SGHVS and CDR2 is FQNEAQ. This CDR3 contains 13 residues. The CDR3 DNA is TGTGCCAGCAGGAGAGCGTGGAATTCACCCCCCCACTTT. Encoded protein: CASRRAWNSPPHF.

Only a few counts were recorded for this clonotype. One end of the junction does not line up with germline, which may come from a read error. The rearrangement uses TRBV7-9 and TRBJ1-1; 7 bases are shared with TRBD1. Germline V CDR1 and CDR2: SEHNR, FQNEAQ (reference sequence). CDR3 length: 14 residues. The CDR3 here is CASSQDHRGTEAFF. The CDR3 bases are TGCGCCAGCAGCCAAGATCACAGGGGTACTGAAGCTTTCTTT. The complete variable domain, with remaining parts taken from reference TRBV7-9 and TRBJ1-1, reads DTGVSQNPRHKITKRGQNVTFRCDPISEHNRLYWYRQTLGQGPEFLTYFQNEAQLEKSRLLSDRFSAERPKGSFSTLEIQRTEQGDSAMYLCASSQDHRGTEAFFGQGTRLTVV.

This clonotype was detected only a few times. The chain carries TRBV7-6 and TRBJ2-5, with D perhaps assigned TRBD1 or TRBD2 (6 bases each). Germline V gene lookup returns CDR1 SGHVS and CDR2 FNYEAQ. This CDR3 spans 16 amino acids. V gave up 1 base and J gave up 5 bases, with 17 bases separating them. The CDR3, as DNA: TGTGCCAGCAGCTTAGAAGCAGCGGAAGGGGGGGAGACCCAGTACTTC. Its protein is CASSLEAAEGGETQYF.

The CDR3 nucleotides are TGTGCCAGCAGCCAAGCGGTGGGGAGCCCCTACGAGCAGTACTTC. Its translation is CASSQAVGSPYEQYF. J is TRBJ2-7 and V is TRBV9; a possible D gene is TRBD2 (5 bases). Germline V gene sequence: CDR1 SGDLS, CDR2 YYNGEE. CDR3 size: 15 residues. The germline V and J ends were trimmed by 4 bases and 2 bases, with 16 bases remaining between them.

This clonotype has only a few counts. The chain carries TRBV25-1 and TRBJ2-7; no definite D call. Germline loops: CDR1 MGHDK, CDR2 SYGVNS. V was trimmed by 6 bases and J by 0 bases, leaving 15 bases between them. The CDR3 extends over 15 amino acids. The CDR3 sequence is CASRPRGPISYEQYF. CDR3 nucleotide sequence: TGTGCCAGCAGGCCTCGTGGACCCATCTCCTACGAGCAGTACTTC.

This clonotype was found many times. This rearrangement joins TRBV20-1 to TRBJ1-2; perhaps TRBD1 as D (5 bases). The CDR3 runs to 15 residues. Trimming took off 5 bases at V and 3 bases at J, with 19 bases between the two ends. The V gene's germline CDR1 is DFQATT and CDR2 SNEGSKA (reference sequence). In DNA form, the CDR3 reads TGCAGTGCTTCCCGGGAAAGGGGAGGTGACTATGGCTACACCTTC. This codes for CSASRERGGDYGYTF.

The gene calls are TRBV20-1 and TRBJ2-6, with 8 bases aligning to TRBD2. The V segment lost 5 bases and the J segment 0 bases; nucleotides outside the gene matches: 6. Germline V gene lookup returns CDR1 DFQATT and CDR2 SNEGSKA (reference sequence). The CDR3 totals 16 residues. The CDR3: CSAVSSGDSGANVLTF. The CDR3 DNA sequence: TGCAGTGCTGTCAGTAGCGGGGACTCTGGGGCCAACGTCCTGACTTTC.

In the case of this clonotype: A much larger clone differs by one base, so this may be a read error. The gene calls are TRBV10-3 and TRBJ2-5; tentative D call: TRBD2 (5 bases). The V gene's germline CDR1 is ENHRY and CDR2 SYGVKD. This CDR3 contains 14 residues. Here the CDR3 DNA reads TGTGCCAGCAGTGAGTCCGAGCGGCAAGAGACCCAGTACTTC. It translates to CASSESERQETQYF.

This clonotype has ten or more counts. This chain links TRBV10-3 with TRBJ1-2, with 8 bases matching TRBD1. With V trimmed by 4 bases and J by 2 bases, 9 bases remained unmatched. The CDR3 length is 16 residues. From germline, CDR1 is ENHRY and CDR2 SYGVKD. CDR3 sequence: CAISVEETGDNYGYTF. Written as DNA, the CDR3 is TGTGCCATCAGTGTAGAGGAGACAGGGGACAACTATGGCTACACCTTC.

CDR3 amino acids: CASSTIRDRETSGANVLTF. The CDR3 coding sequence is TGTGCCAGTAGTACGATCCGGGACAGGGAAACATCTGGGGCCAACGTCCTGACTTTC. The chain recombines TRBV19 with TRBJ2-6, with 9 bases that match TRBD1. The V gene end was trimmed by 4 bases and the J gene end by 1 base; junction bases not matched to a gene: 11. Germline CDR1 reads LNHDA; CDR2 reads SQIVND (reference sequence). The CDR3 is 19 residues long.

The chain links TRBV2 to TRBJ1-4, with 8 bases aligning to TRBD1. Germline V lookup: CDR1 SNHLY, CDR2 FYNNEI. The CDR3 is made up of 14 amino acids. The ends lost 6 bases at V and 7 bases at J; junction bases unmatched: 7. CDR3 DNA: TGTGCCAGCAGCCCCGGGACAGGCATTGAAAAACTGTTTTTT. It translates to CASSPGTGIEKLFF.

J is TRBJ1-3 and V is TRBV14; 7 bases agree with TRBD1. The J segment lost 4 bases and the V segment lost 3 bases, leaving 9 bases of the junction unmatched. The CDR3 runs to 16 residues. Germline CDR1 and CDR2: SGHDN and FVKESK. This chain's CDR3 is CASSHFPDRAGNTIYF. CDR3 nucleotide sequence: TGTGCCAGCAGCCATTTCCCAGACAGGGCCGGAAACACCATATATTTT.

This chain links TRBV20-1 with TRBJ1-1; no reliable D call. From germline, CDR1 is DFQATT and CDR2 SNEGSKA (reference sequence). Trimming pared 3 bases from V and 3 bases from J, leaving 17 bases between. The CDR3 runs 15 residues. The CDR3 is CSARGQAPSYTEAFF. The CDR3 DNA sequence: TGCAGTGCTAGGGGTCAGGCCCCTTCCTACACTGAAGCTTTCTTT.

This clonotype was found a few times. The chain couples TRBV5-6 to TRBJ1-1; D gene uncertain. Germline-derived CDR1 and CDR2 are SGHDT and YYEEEE. V was trimmed by 4 bases and J by 5 bases, leaving 15 bases between them. The CDR3 totals 14 residues. CDR3 loop: CASSPDTRRTEAFF. The CDR3 DNA reads as TGTGCCAGCAGCCCCGACACCCGGAGGACTGAAGCTTTCTTT.

A few counts support this clonotype. The CDR3: CSARILGTSVDEQYF. The CDR3 nucleotides are TGCAGTGCTAGGATCCTCGGGACTAGCGTCGACGAGCAGTACTTC. The chain combines TRBV20-1 with TRBJ2-7, with TRBD2 identical over 10 bases. Germline V gives CDR1 DFQATT, CDR2 SNEGSKA (reference sequence). V lost 3 bases, J lost 5 bases, and 10 bases stayed unmatched. The CDR3 contains 15 residues.

The chain's CDR3 is CATSTGQGSYEKLFF. The CDR3 DNA is TGTGCCACCAGCACCGGACAGGGGAGTTATGAAAAACTGTTTTTT. The gene calls are TRBV15 and TRBJ1-4; TRBD1 matches 9 bases. Trimming took 4 bases from V and 6 from J; bases not matched to a gene: 6. CDR3 length: 15 amino acids. Germline CDR1 is LNHNV and CDR2 is YYDKDF (reference sequence).

This rearrangement joins TRBV29-1 to TRBJ1-2; D unclear. From germline, CDR1 is SQVTM and CDR2 ANQGSEA. This CDR3 is 11 amino acids long. V gave up 7 bases and J gave up 4 bases, with 10 bases separating them. CDR3 DNA: TGCAGCGGACCGGTACTCTATGGCTACACCTTC. Translated: CSGPVLYGYTF. The entire variable domain, with the rest obtained from reference TRBV29-1 and TRBJ1-2, is as follows: SAVISQKPSRDICQRGTSLTIQCQVDSQVTMMFWYRQQPGQSLTLIATANQGSEATYESGFVIDKFPISRPNLTFSTLTVSNMSPEDSSIYLCSGPVLYGYTFGSGTRLTVV.

This clonotype was detected a few times. The chain uses TRBV7-9 and TRBJ1-1, with 9 bases aligning to TRBD1. Germline CDR1 and CDR2: SEHNR and FQNEAQ (reference sequence). This CDR3 contains 15 residues. The V segment lost 5 bases and the J segment 2 bases; nucleotides outside the gene matches: 6. CDR3 DNA sequence: TGTGCCAGCAGCACCGGACAGGGGTCAAACACTGAAGCTTTCTTT. It codes for CASSTGQGSNTEAFF.

This sequence joins TRBV6-1 and TRBJ1-2; the match to TRBD1 covers 10 bases. With 4 bases clipped from V and 4 bases from J, the junction kept 6 bases outside the gene matches. This CDR3 has 15 residues. CDR1 and CDR2 (germline): MNHNS, SASEGT. The DNA for the CDR3 is TGTGCCAGCAGTGGGACAGGGGGGGGCGTCTATGGCTACACCTTC. This encodes CASSGTGGGVYGYTF.

The chain couples TRBV7-2 to TRBJ2-7; TRBD2 matches 12 bases. There are 15 residues in the CDR3. V shed 5 bases, J shed 4 bases, and the junction held 6 bases outside the gene matches. Per germline, CDR1 SGHTA and CDR2 FQGNSA. The CDR3 bases are TGTGCCAGCAGCCAAGAGACTAGCGGGGGTTACGAGCAGTACTTC. Its protein product is CASSQETSGGYEQYF. Full variable domain (remainder filled in from reference TRBV7-2 and TRBJ2-7): GAGVSQSPSNKVTEKGKDVELRCDPISGHTALYWYRQSLGQGLEFLIYFQGNSAPDKSGLPSDRFSAERTGGSVSTLTIQRTQQEDSAVYLCASSQETSGGYEQYFGPGTRLTVT.

With respect to this clonotype: A much larger clone lies a single base off, so this may be a read error. The J gene is TRBJ2-7, the V gene TRBV10-3, with TRBD1 matching over 9 bases. V lost 7 bases, J lost 3 bases, and 4 bases stayed unmatched. Germline V gene lookup returns CDR1 ENHRY and CDR2 SYGVKD. The CDR3 covers 13 residues. CDR3 in DNA: TGTGCCATCAAGGGACAGGGCGACTACGAGCAGTACTTC. Protein: CAIKGQGDYEQYF.